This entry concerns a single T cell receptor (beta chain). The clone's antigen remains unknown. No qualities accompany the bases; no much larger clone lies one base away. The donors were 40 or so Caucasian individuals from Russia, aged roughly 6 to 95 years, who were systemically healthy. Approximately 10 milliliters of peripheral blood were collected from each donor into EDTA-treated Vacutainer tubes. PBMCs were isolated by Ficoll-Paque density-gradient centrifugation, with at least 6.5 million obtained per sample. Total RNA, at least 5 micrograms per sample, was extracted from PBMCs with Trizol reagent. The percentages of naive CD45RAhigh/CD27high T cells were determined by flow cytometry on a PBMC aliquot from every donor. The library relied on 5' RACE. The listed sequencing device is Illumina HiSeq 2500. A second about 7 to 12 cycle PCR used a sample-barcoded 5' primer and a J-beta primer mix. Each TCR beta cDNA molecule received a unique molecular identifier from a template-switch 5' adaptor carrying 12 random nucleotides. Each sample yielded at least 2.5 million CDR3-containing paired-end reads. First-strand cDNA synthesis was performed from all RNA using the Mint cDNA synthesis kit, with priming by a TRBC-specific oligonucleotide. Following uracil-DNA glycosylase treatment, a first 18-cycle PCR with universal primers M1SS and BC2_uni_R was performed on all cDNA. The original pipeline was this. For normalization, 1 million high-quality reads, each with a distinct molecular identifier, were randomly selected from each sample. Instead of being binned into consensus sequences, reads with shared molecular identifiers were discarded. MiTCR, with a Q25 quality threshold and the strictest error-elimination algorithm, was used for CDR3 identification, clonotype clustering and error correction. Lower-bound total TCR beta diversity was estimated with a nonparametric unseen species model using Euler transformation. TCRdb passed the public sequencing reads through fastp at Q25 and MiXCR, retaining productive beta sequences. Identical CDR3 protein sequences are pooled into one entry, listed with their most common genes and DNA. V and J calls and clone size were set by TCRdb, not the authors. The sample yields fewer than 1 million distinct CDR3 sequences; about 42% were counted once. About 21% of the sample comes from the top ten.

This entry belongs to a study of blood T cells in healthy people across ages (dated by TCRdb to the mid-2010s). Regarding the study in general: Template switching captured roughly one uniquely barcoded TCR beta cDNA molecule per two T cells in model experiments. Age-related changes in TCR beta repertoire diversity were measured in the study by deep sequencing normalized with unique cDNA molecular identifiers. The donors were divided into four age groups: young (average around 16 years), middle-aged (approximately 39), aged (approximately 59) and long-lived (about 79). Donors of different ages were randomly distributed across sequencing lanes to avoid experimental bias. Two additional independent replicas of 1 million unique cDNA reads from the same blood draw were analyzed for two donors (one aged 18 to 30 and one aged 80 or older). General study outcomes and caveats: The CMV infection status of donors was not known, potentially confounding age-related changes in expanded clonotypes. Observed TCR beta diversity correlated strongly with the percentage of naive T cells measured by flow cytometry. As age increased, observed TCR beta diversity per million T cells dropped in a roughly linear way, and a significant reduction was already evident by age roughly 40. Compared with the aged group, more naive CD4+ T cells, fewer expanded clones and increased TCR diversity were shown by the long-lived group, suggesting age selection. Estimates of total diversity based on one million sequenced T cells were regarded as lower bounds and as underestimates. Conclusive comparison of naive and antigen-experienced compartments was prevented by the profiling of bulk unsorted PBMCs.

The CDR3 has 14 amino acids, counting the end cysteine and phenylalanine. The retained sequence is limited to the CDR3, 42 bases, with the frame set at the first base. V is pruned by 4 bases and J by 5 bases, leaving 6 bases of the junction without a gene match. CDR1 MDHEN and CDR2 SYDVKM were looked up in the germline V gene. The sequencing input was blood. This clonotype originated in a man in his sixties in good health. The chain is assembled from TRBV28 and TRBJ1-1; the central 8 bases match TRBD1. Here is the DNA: TGTGCCAGCAGTTCCTACAACAGGGGGACTGAAGCTTTCTTT. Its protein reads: CASSSYNRGTEAFF.